Following are 20 T cell receptor beta chains from one sample sequenced in a study of tumor-infiltrating lymphocytes in primary liver carcinoma (dated by TCRdb to 2015 to 2018). RNA from unsorted whole blood was extracted with TRIzol reagent, and germline DNA was obtained with the DNeasy Blood & Tissue kit. The listed sequencing device is Illumina HiSeq 2500. Using a constant-region primer and ProtoScript II reverse transcriptase, TCRbeta-specific cDNA was reverse-transcribed from 400 to 550 ng total RNA. Three nested multiplex PCR rounds, following a slightly modified ARM-PCR procedure, were used to build the TCRbeta libraries. Each of the first two PCR rounds ran for approximately 11 cycles and used multiplex TRBV1-TRBV30 forward primers together with a Cbeta reverse primer. TCRdb reprocessing: public reads trimmed at Q25 with fastp, clones called with MiXCR, in-frame beta chains kept. Each CDR3 protein gets just one entry, which takes the most common genes and DNA from the rows behind it. The sample table contains 330,000 or so distinct CDR3 sequences; only one count was recorded for less than 70% of them. 5.5% to 7% of the sample comes from the top ten.

Material for sequencing was peripheral blood. Receptor source: a man aged 35 to 55 with primary liver carcinoma and hepatitis B virus infection.

With respect to this clonotype: One end of the junction is discordant with germline, which a read error may explain. The chain combines TRBV28 with TRBJ1-5, with 8 nucleotides matching TRBD1. Germline values: CDR1 MDHEN, CDR2 SYDVKM. The CDR3 length is 14 residues. This CDR3 is CASSAGTGYQPKHF. The CDR3 nucleotides read TGTGCCAGCAGCGCCGGGACAGGTTATCAGCCCAAGCATTTT.

This clonotype was counted a few times. J is TRBJ2-1 and V is TRBV28, with no clear D. The V end was cut by 7 bases, the J end by 3 bases, with 31 bases between. Germline V gives CDR1 MDHEN, CDR2 SYDVKM. This CDR3 contains 20 residues. The CDR3 is CASTPSLLARWKDFYNEQFF. CDR3 nucleotide sequence: TGTGCCAGCACCCCCAGCTTACTGGCGAGATGGAAAGACTTCTACAATGAGCAGTTCTTC.

This clonotype was counted a few times. The chain couples TRBV5-1 to TRBJ1-2; a possible D gene is TRBD1 (6 bases). The V and J ends lost 4 bases and 0 bases respectively, with 13 bases between them. CDR3 size: 15 residues. The germline gives CDR1 SGHRS, CDR2 YFSETQ. CDR3 coding DNA: TGCGCCAGCAGCCGCGGGGACAAAGCTAACTATGGCTACACCTTC. Residues: CASSRGDKANYGYTF.

This clonotype was seen many times. The J gene is TRBJ2-3, the V gene TRBV11-2; TRBD1 or TRBD2 may be the D gene (5 bases each). Trimming removed 1 base from V and 5 bases from J, with 10 bases in between. CDR3 length: 14 amino acids. Germline loops: CDR1 SGHAT, CDR2 FQNNGV. DNA of the CDR3: TGTGCCAGCAGCTTAGTCCCTGGGGGAGATACGCAGTATTTT. Protein sequence: CASSLVPGGDTQYF.

With respect to this clonotype: This clone may be a read error of a much larger clone one base away. The chain has TRBV13 and TRBJ2-7; D call uncertain. V lost 5 bases to trimming and J lost 6 bases, with 11 bases between them. The CDR3 has 12 amino acids. Germline V gene lookup returns CDR1 PRHDT and CDR2 FYEKMQ (reference sequence). The CDR3 DNA sequence: TGTGCCAGCAGCGACTCGGTCGGCGAGCAGTACTTC. Translated, it gives CASSDSVGEQYF.

This chain uses TRBV5-4 with TRBJ2-1; D is unresolved. Trimming took 4 bases from V and 7 from J, leaving 15 bases between them. CDR1 SGHNT and CDR2 YYREEE come from the germline V gene (reference sequence). The CDR3 spans 14 residues. CDR3 sequence (DNA): TGTGCCAGCAGCCCCGGTGTGGGTCTGAATGAGCAGTTCTTC. Its protein is CASSPGVGLNEQFF.

In the case of this clonotype: Being one base from a much bigger clone, this may be a read error. The chain combines TRBV12-3 or TRBV12-4 with TRBJ2-1, with 9 bases aligning to TRBD2. CDR3 length: 15 residues. Trimming at V came to 5 bases and at J to 6 bases, leaving 8 bases not matched to a gene. The CDR3 spells CASSEVAGEINEQFF. Written as DNA, the CDR3 is TGTGCCAGCAGTGAGGTAGCGGGAGAAATCAATGAGCAGTTCTTC.

About this clonotype: Germline and junction disagree at one end, which may indicate a read error. This rearrangement joins TRBV5-1 to TRBJ2-7, with TRBD2 identical over 11 bases. Germline V CDR1 and CDR2: SGHRS, YFSETQ. The CDR3 has 16 amino acids. CDR3 coding DNA: TGCGCCAGCAGCTTAACCAATAGCGGGAGGGCGTACGAGCAGTATTTC. Its translation is CASSLTNSGRAYEQYF.

The V call is TRBV11-3, the J call TRBJ2-7; 7 positions match TRBD1. The CDR3 has 16 residues. Per germline, CDR1 SGHNT and CDR2 YENEEA. Unmatched junction bases numbered 9, after V lost 0 bases and J lost 4 bases. CDR3 nucleotides: TGTGCCAGCAGCTTAGAACAGATAGGGGGCGCGTACGAGCAGTACTTC. Amino acids: CASSLEQIGGAYEQYF.

Turning to this clonotype: This CDR3 is missing its conserved last phenylalanine or tryptophan, likely due to a read error. The chain employs TRBV4-1 and TRBJ2-7; 14 nucleotides match TRBD2. V lost 4 bases to trimming and J lost 2 bases; unmatched junction nucleotides: 7. The CDR3 contains 17 residues. Germline CDR1 and CDR2: MGHRA and YSYEKL. The CDR3, as DNA: TGCGCCAGCAGCCTAGGGACTAGCGGGAGTAGGGCCTACGAGCAGTACATC. Translation: CASSLGTSGSRAYEQYI.

Comment on this clonotype: A junction boundary mismatches the germline segment, possibly from a read error. The rearrangement links TRBV10-3 to TRBJ2-1, with unresolved D. CDR1 and CDR2 from the germline V gene are ENHRY and SYGVKD. The CDR3 has 15 residues. This CDR3 reads CAISDYTSYYIEQFF. CDR3 nucleotide sequence: TGTGCCATCAGTGATTACACGTCTTACTACATTGAGCAGTTCTTC.

V gene TRBV11-2 combines with J gene TRBJ1-2; perhaps TRBD1 as D (5 bases). Germline V gene sequence: CDR1 SGHAT, CDR2 FQNNGV. The CDR3 covers 16 residues. Between the trimmed V and J ends, which lost 5 bases and 0 bases, there was a span of 16 bases. The CDR3 DNA sequence: TGTGCCAGCAGCCCTCCGGGGCCCAGGACTAACTATGGCTACACCTTC. Amino acid sequence: CASSPPGPRTNYGYTF.

In the case of this clonotype: A much larger clonotype is one base distant, so this may be a read error. The chain carries TRBV13 and TRBJ2-5; no clear D gene. Deletions cut 4 bases from V and 1 base from J, with 10 bases between. The germline V gene has CDR1 PRHDT and CDR2 FYEKMQ (reference sequence). CDR3 length: 14 amino acids. CDR3 nucleotide sequence: TGTGCCAGCAGCTCGAGCGACGCCCAAGAGACCCAGTACTTC. Translation: CASSSSDAQETQYF.

This clonotype was observed at least ten times. The chain couples TRBV29-1 to TRBJ2-1; D remains unclear. Germline assignment: CDR1 SQVTM and CDR2 ANQGSEA. The CDR3 has 13 amino acids. Trimming removed 5 bases at V and 6 bases at J, with 14 bases between. The CDR3 loop reads CSVRQSTLNEQFF. The DNA for the CDR3 is TGCAGCGTTCGCCAATCGACCCTCAATGAGCAGTTCTTC.

With regard to this clonotype: This may be a read error, as it is one base from a much larger clone. Written as DNA, the CDR3 is TGTGCCAGCAGCCAAGCTGCGACAGGGGGGACTGGGACCAACGTCCTGACTTTC. This gives the protein CASSQAATGGTGTNVLTF. The chain uses TRBV4-2 and TRBJ2-6; TRBD1 matches 9 bases. Looked up from germline, CDR1 is LGHNA and CDR2 is YNFKEQ. The CDR3 has 18 amino acids.

A word on this clonotype: One end of the junction is discordant with germline, which a read error may explain. The chain joins TRBV4-2 to TRBJ1-2; TRBD1 agrees at 10 bases. Germline V gives CDR1 LGHNA, CDR2 YNFKEQ. There are 14 residues in the CDR3. CDR3 DNA: TGTGCCAGCAGCCAATATGGACAGGGGGATGGCTACATCTTC. It specifies CASSQYGQGDGYIF.

With regard to this clonotype: Its ends do not fully match the called genes, so a read error is possible. The genes are TRBV6-5 and TRBJ2-3, with D uncertain. The V gene's germline CDR1 is MNHEY and CDR2 SVGAGI. The CDR3 contains 16 residues. DNA of the CDR3: TGTACCAGCAGTTACTCCCAGCACACGCCCGCAGATACGCAGTATTTT. Amino acids: CTSSYSQHTPADTQYF.

A remark on this clonotype: The conserved closing phenylalanine or tryptophan is absent in this CDR3, likely reflecting a read error. This chain connects TRBV11-2 to TRBJ2-7; D tentatively fits TRBD1 or TRBD2 (5 bases each). The CDR3 sequence is 14 residues long. Germline V gene sequence: CDR1 SGHAT, CDR2 FQNNGV. The CDR3 is CASSLGGEPYVQYL. Written as DNA, the CDR3 is TGTGCCAGCAGCTTAGGAGGGGAGCCCTACGTGCAGTACCTC.

On this clonotype: A junction end diverges from the germline sequence, so it may reflect a read error. For the CDR3, the DNA is TGTGCCAGCAGTCTAACTAGCGGGGGCGGAATTAGCACAGATACGCACTATTTT. Its protein is CASSLTSGGGISTDTHYF. The chain has TRBV6-2 or TRBV6-3 and TRBJ2-3; 11 bases line up with TRBD2. Germline CDR1 reads MNHEY; CDR2 reads SVGEGT. The CDR3 is 18 amino acids.

The gene calls are TRBV6-2 or TRBV6-3 and TRBJ1-5; D perhaps matches TRBD1 (5 bases). CDR1 and CDR2 (germline): MNHEY, SVGEGT. There are 14 residues in the CDR3. The V gene lost 9 bases and the J gene lost 15 bases, with 27 bases spanning the gap. For the CDR3, the DNA is TGTGCCAGTAGTGATGCCCCACAGGATCAGCCACGGCATTTT. The encoded protein is CASSDAPQDQPRHF.